These 8 T cell receptor beta chains were sequenced from one sample in a study of PD-L1 blockade in urothelial cancer. This sample's time point: pretreatment peripheral blood. Here immunoSEQ multiplex PCR was the method, and the copy in TCRdb shows in-frame clones only, minus some. The sample has 130,000 or so clones, roughly 83% seen once. This specimen consisted of PBMCs, obtained around atezolizumab (anti-PD-L1) treatment. The receptor source for this set is a man aged 50-60 years with urothelial cancer.

This sequence joins TRBV18 and TRBJ2-6, with D maybe TRBD1 (6 bases). CDR3 length: 16 residues. Germline V gene sequence: CDR1 KGHSH, CDR2 LQKENI. V was trimmed by 5 bases and J by 2 bases, leaving 13 bases between them. CDR3 in amino acids: CASSMGHTPGANVLTF. The CDR3 DNA reads TGTGCCAGCTCAATGGGACACACACCTGGGGCCAACGTCCTGACTTTC. The full variable domain, its missing parts supplied by reference TRBV18 and TRBJ2-6, is NAGVMQNPRHLVRRRGQEARLRCSPMKGHSHVYWYRQLPEEGLKFMVYLQKENIIDESGMPKERFSAEFPKEGPSILRIQQVVRGDSAAYFCASSMGHTPGANVLTFGAGSRLTVL.

The count of this clone is one. CDR3 loop: CASSPGLQGASTNEKLFF. CDR3 DNA sequence: TGTGCCAGCAGCCCAGGTTTACAGGGTGCCTCCACTAATGAAAAACTGTTTTTT. This chain connects TRBV9 to TRBJ1-4, with D possibly being TRBD1 (6 bases). CDR1 SGDLS and CDR2 YYNGEE come from the germline V gene. Trimming left V 4 bases short and J 2 bases short, with 21 bases between. The CDR3 covers 18 residues.

With regard to this clone: Other DNA sequences in the sample encode the same CDR3. The rearrangement joins TRBV27 to TRBJ1-3; possible D gene TRBD1, 5 bases. The CDR3 has 13 amino acids. The V and J ends lost 5 bases and 4 bases respectively, with 9 bases between them. The germline V gene has CDR1 MNHEY and CDR2 SMNVEV (reference sequence). The CDR3 bases are TGTGCCAGCAGTCGGTCAGGGGGAAACACCATATATTTT. Its protein is CASSRSGGNTIYF.

V is TRBV28 and J is TRBJ2-7; 13 positions agree with TRBD2. This CDR3 is 13 amino acids long. CDR1 is MDHEN and CDR2 is SYDVKM in the germline V gene. The trim removed 8 bases at V and 5 bases at J, leaving 3 bases unmatched. The CDR3 loop reads CASRTSGSNEQYF. Written as DNA, the CDR3 is TGTGCCAGCCGGACTAGCGGGAGCAACGAGCAGTACTTC.

At least ten counts were recorded for this clone. The rearrangement uses TRBV5-5 and TRBJ1-2; 7 positions agree with TRBD1. The germline CDR1 and CDR2 sequences are SGHKS and YYEKEE (reference sequence). CDR3 length: 13 residues. The V and J ends lost 4 bases and 7 bases, in that order; junction bases with no gene match: 7. CDR3 region: CASSIQAGGGYTF. CDR3 DNA: TGTGCCAGCAGCATCCAGGCAGGGGGTGGCTACACCTTC.

The DNA of the CDR3 is TGTGCCAGCTCACCCATGACGGGGAACACTGAAGCTTTCTTT. Translation: CASSPMTGNTEAFF. The J gene is TRBJ1-1, the V gene TRBV18; D is uncertain. V lost 3 bases to trimming and J lost 1 base, with 9 bases between them. CDR1 is KGHSH, CDR2 LQKENI, per germline. The CDR3 length is 14 residues. Looking up the rest from reference TRBV18 and TRBJ1-1 gives the full variable domain: NAGVMQNPRHLVRRRGQEARLRCSPMKGHSHVYWYRQLPEEGLKFMVYLQKENIIDESGMPKERFSAEFPKEGPSILRIQQVVRGDSAAYFCASSPMTGNTEAFFGQGTRLTVV.

J is TRBJ2-7 and V is TRBV5-1; 9 bases agree with TRBD1. Losses at the gene ends were 4 bases for V and 2 bases for J; bases not matched to a gene: 13. Germline assignment: CDR1 SGHRS and CDR2 YFSETQ. The CDR3 covers 17 residues. In DNA, the CDR3 is TGCGCCAGCAGCGTCGGGACAGGGCAGCTAATGGCCTACGAGCAGTACTTC. It is translated as CASSVGTGQLMAYEQYF.

The J gene is TRBJ2-5, the V gene TRBV19, with a tentative D call TRBD2 (5 bases). This CDR3 has 15 residues. V was pared by 1 base and J by 4 bases, with 13 bases between. From germline, CDR1 is LNHDA and CDR2 SQIVND (reference sequence). CDR3 in DNA: TGTGCCAGTAGTATAGTCGGCGGAGGAGGAGAGACCCAGTACTTC. Its translation is CASSIVGGGGETQYF.